Following are 2 T cell receptor beta chains from one sample sequenced in a study of cytomegalovirus exposure and HLA in healthy donors. 60 Vbeta and 13 Jbeta primers were used in PCR. Profiled with immunoSEQ multiplex PCR; TCRdb holds only in-frame clones, not every one. The sample carries about 120,000 clones, around 80% recorded once. Sequencing was performed on PBMCs. The receptors come from a man aged 30 to 39 in good health and CMV-seropositive.

The sample holds a few counts of this clone. CDR3 region: CASSQEGQGEQPQHF. The CDR3 nucleotides are TGCGCCAGCAGCCAAGAAGGACAGGGGGAACAGCCCCAGCATTTT. V gene TRBV4-1 combines with J gene TRBJ1-5; TRBD1 agrees at 10 bases. Per germline, CDR1 MGHRA and CDR2 YSYEKL. The CDR3 is 15 amino acids. The trim removed 0 bases at V and 7 bases at J, leaving 3 bases unmatched.

The rearrangement uses TRBV29-1 and TRBJ2-1, with D possibly being TRBD2 (6 bases). V dropped 0 bases and J dropped 12 bases, with 15 bases sitting between them. The CDR3 extends over 13 amino acids. The germline gives CDR1 SQVTM, CDR2 ANQGSEA. This chain's CDR3 is CSVEEASSGVQFF. CDR3 nucleotide sequence: TGCAGCGTTGAAGAGGCTAGTTCGGGAGTGCAGTTCTTC.